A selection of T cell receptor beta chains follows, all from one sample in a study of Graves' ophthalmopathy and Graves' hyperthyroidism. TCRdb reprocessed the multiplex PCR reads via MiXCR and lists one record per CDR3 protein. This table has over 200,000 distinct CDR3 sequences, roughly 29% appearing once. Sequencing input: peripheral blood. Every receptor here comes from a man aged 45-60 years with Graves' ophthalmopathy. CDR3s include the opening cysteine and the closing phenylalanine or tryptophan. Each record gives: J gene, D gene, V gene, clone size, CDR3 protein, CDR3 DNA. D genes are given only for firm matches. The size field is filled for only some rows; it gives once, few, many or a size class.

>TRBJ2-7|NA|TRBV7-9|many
CASSKPSYEQYF
TGTGCCAGCAGCAAGCCTTCCTACGAGCAGTACTTC
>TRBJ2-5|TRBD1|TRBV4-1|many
CASSQGAPGGLQETQYF
TGCGCCAGCAGCCAAGGGGCCCCAGGGGGTCTGCAAGAGACCCAGTACTTC
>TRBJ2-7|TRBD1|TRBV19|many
CASSPGQTHEQYF
TGTGCCAGTAGCCCGGGACAGACCCACGAGCAGTACTTC
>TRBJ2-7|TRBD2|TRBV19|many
CASSMGTSANYEQYF
TGTGCCAGTAGTATGGGGACTAGCGCGAACTACGAGCAGTACTTC
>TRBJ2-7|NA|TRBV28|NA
CASLQGSYEQYF
TGTGCCAGTCTCCAGGGGTCGTACGAGCAGTACTTC
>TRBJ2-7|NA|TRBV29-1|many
CSVVGGTYEQYF
TGCAGCGTTGTAGGCGGGACCTACGAGCAGTACTTC
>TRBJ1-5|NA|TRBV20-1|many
CSARETGRDQPQHF
TGCAGTGCTAGAGAAACAGGGAGAGATCAGCCCCAGCATTTT
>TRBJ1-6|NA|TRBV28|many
CASTPAEGGNSPLHF
TGTGCCAGCACCCCCGCAGAAGGGGGAAATTCACCCCTCCACTTT
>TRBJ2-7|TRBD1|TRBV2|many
CASSGGQSSSYEQYF
TGTGCCAGCAGTGGGGGACAGTCGAGCTCCTACGAGCAGTACTTC
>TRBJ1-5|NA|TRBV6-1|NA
CASSPSSGIGNQPQHF
TGTGCCAGCAGCCCTTCCTCAGGGATTGGCAATCAGCCCCAGCATTTT
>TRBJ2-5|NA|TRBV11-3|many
CASSLDLAGETQYF
TGTGCCAGCAGCTTAGATCTAGCAGGGGAGACCCAGTACTTC
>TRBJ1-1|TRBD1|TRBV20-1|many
CSAKPGTGNTEAFF
TGCAGTGCCAAACCGGGGACAGGGAACACTGAAGCTTTCTTT
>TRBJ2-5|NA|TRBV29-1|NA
CSVGQGYQETQYF
TGCAGCGTTGGTCAGGGTTACCAAGAGACCCAGTACTTC
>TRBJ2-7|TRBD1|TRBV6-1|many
CASSDPGTGDYEQYF
TGTGCCAGCAGTGACCCCGGGACAGGAGACTACGAGCAGTACTTC
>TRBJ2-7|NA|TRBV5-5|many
CASSQRDRNYEQYF
TGTGCCAGCAGCCAGCGGGACAGAAACTACGAGCAGTACTTC
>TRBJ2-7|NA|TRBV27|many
CASRARPSSYEQYF
TGTGCCAGCAGAGCCCGCCCTAGCTCCTACGAGCAGTACTTC
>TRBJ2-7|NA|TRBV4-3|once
CASSQEGRREQYF
TGCGCCAGCAGCCAAGAAGGCCGGAGGGAGCAGTACTTC
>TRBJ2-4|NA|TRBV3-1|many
CASSAGLAKNIQYF
TGTGCCAGCAGCGCGGGACTAGCCAAAAACATTCAGTACTTC
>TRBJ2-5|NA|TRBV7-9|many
CASSLSGADEETQYF
TGTGCCAGCAGCTTATCGGGGGCGGACGAAGAGACCCAGTACTTC
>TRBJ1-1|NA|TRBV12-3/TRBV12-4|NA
CASRGGGEPAF
TGTGCCAGCCGAGGGGGTGGGGAGCCCGCCTTT
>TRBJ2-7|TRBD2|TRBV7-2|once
CASSTTSAYEQYF
TGTGCCAGCAGTACAACTAGCGCCTACGAGCAGTACTTC
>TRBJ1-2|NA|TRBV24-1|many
CATSDSGSQAYTF
TGTGCCACCAGTGATTCGGGTTCTCAAGCCTACACCTTC
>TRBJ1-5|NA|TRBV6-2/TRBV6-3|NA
CASSQGGDGWAPQHF
TGTGCCAGCAGTCAAGGCGGGGACGGTTGGGCGCCCCAGCATTTT
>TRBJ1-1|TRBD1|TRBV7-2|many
CASSLATGVGTEAFF
TGTGCCAGCAGCTTAGCGACAGGGGTAGGCACTGAAGCTTTCTTT
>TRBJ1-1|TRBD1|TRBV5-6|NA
CASSRGQAGRSKTEAFF
TGTGCCAGCAGCAGGGGACAGGCCGGAAGGTCTAAGACTGAAGCTTTCTTT
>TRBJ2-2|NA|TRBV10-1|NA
CASSERRMDTGELFF
TGCGCCAGCAGTGAACGGAGGATGGACACCGGGGAGCTGTTTTTT
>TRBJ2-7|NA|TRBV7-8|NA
CASSFRTEIYEQYF
TGTGCCAGCAGTTTCAGGACAGAGATCTACGAGCAGTACTTC
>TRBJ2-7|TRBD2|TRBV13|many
CASSLRLGLAYEQYF
TGTGCCAGCAGCTTAAGGCTAGGACTAGCCTACGAGCAGTACTTC
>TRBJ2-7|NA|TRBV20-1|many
CSAGVSYEQYF
TGCAGTGCTGGGGTCTCCTACGAGCAGTACTTC
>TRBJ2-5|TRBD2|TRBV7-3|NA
CASSLGTSSETQYF
TGTGCCAGCAGCTTAGGGACTAGCTCGGAGACCCAGTACTTC
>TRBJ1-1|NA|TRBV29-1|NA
CSVPTAGDTAFF
TGCAGCGTACCTACCGCAGGGGACACGGCTTTCTTT
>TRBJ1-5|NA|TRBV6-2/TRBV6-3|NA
CASSYADGRNQPQHF
TGTGCCAGCAGTTACGCGGACGGCCGCAATCAGCCCCAGCATTTT
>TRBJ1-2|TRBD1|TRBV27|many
CASSPSAGTGYGYTF
TGTGCCAGCAGTCCATCAGCCGGGACAGGCTATGGCTACACCTTC
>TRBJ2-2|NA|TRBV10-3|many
CAISEFIGSTGELFF
TGTGCCATCAGTGAGTTTATAGGAAGCACCGGGGAGCTGTTTTTT
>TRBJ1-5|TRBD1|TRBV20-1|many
CSARATGGFSNQPQHF
TGCAGTGCTAGGGCGACAGGGGGCTTTAGCAATCAGCCCCAGCATTTT
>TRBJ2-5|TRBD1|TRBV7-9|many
CASSPGQVETQYF
TGTGCCAGCAGTCCGGGACAGGTAGAGACCCAGTACTTC
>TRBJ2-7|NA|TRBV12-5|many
CASGLQGRLLEQYF
TGTGCTAGTGGTTTGCAAGGTCGGCTACTCGAGCAGTACTTC
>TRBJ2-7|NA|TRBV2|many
CASREVSYEQYF
TGTGCCAGTAGAGAGGTCTCCTACGAGCAGTACTTC
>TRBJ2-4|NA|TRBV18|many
CASSHINRENIQYF
TGTGCCAGCTCACACATTAACAGAGAAAACATTCAGTACTTC
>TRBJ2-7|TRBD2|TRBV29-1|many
CSVRGGDHSYEQYF
TGCAGCGTTCGGGGGGGAGACCACTCCTACGAGCAGTACTTC
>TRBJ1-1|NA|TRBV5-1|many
CASSLHNLESSEAFF
TGCGCCAGCAGCTTGCATAATTTGGAGTCTAGTGAAGCTTTCTTT